This T cell receptor beta chain stems from a study of blood T cells in healthy people across ages. General study points: Per million T cells, the diversity of TCR beta decreased roughly linearly as age advanced.

The germline gives CDR1 KGHDR, CDR2 SFDVKD. The CDR3 loop spans 16 amino acids. Trimming cost V 2 bases and J 4 bases, with 17 bases left between them. A single count supports this clonotype. As yet, its antigen is unknown. A second PCR of 7 to 11 cycles used a sample-barcoded 5' primer and a J-beta primer mix. Researchers report that a template-switch adaptor with 12 random nucleotides tagged each cDNA molecule. TCRdb reprocessed the 5' RACE reads with MiXCR, giving one entry per CDR3 protein. Of 1,500,000 or so distinct CDR3 sequences in the sample, approximately 63% were seen once. V is TRBV24-1 and J is TRBJ2-7; D is perhaps TRBD1 (7 bases). The TCR was taken from a man aged 18 to 30 in good health. The material sequenced was blood. CDR3 sequence (DNA): TGTGCCACCAGTGATTCGCGACAGGGAGGAAATTACGAGCAGTACTTC. Its protein is CATSDSRQGGNYEQYF.